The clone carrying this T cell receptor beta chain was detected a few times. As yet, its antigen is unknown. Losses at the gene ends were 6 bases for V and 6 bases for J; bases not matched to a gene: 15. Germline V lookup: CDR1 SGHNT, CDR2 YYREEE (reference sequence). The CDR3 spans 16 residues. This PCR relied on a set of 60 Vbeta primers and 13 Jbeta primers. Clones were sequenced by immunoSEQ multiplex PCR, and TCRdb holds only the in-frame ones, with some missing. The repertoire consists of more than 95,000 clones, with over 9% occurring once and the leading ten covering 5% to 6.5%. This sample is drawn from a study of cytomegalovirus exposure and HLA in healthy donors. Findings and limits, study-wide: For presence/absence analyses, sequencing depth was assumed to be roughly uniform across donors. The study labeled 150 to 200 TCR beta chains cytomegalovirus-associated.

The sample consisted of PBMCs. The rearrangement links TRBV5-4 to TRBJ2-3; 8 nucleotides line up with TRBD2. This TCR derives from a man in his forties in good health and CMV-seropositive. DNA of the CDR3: TGTGCCAGCACACTCGAGGCCGCGGGAGGTGAGGATACGCAGTATTTT. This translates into CASTLEAAGGEDTQYF. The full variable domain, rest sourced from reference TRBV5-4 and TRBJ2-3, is ETGVTQSPTHLIKTRGQQVTLRCSSQSGHNTVSWYQQALGQGPQFIFQYYREEENGRGNFPPRFSGLQFPNYSSELNVNALELDDSALYLCASTLEAAGGEDTQYFGPGTRLTVL.